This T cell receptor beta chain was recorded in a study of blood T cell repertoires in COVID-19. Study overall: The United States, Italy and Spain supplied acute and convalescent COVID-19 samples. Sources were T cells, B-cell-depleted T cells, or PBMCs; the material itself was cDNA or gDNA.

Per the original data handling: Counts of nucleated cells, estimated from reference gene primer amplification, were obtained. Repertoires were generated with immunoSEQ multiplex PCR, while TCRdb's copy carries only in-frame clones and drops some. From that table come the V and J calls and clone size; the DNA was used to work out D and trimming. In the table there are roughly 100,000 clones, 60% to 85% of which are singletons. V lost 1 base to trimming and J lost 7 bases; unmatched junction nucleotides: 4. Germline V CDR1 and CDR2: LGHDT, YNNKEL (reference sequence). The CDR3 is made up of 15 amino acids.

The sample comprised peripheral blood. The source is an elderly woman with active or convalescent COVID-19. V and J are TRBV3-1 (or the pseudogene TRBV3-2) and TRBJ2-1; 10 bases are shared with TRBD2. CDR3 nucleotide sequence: TGTGCCAGCAGCCAAGTACTAGCGGGAAGGAATGAGCAGTTCTTC. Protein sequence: CASSQVLAGRNEQFF.